This TCR beta chain was identified during a study of cytomegalovirus exposure and HLA in healthy donors. Losses at the gene ends were 5 bases for V and 8 bases for J; bases not matched to a gene: 3. The CDR3 loop spans 14 amino acids. CDR1 MNHEY and CDR2 SMNVEV come from the germline V gene (reference sequence). PCR involved 60 Vbeta and 13 Jbeta primers. Profiling relied on immunoSEQ multiplex PCR, and the TCRdb table lists in-frame clones only, not all of them. The data hold 120,000 to 150,000 clones, with over 75% observed a single time. V is TRBV27 and J is TRBJ1-6, with 10 bases identical to TRBD1. The receptor was derived from a male donor in good health and CMV-seronegative. Material: PBMCs. In DNA form, the CDR3 reads TGTGCCAGCAGTATAGGGACAGGGGATTCACCCCTCCACTTT. It encodes CASSIGTGDSPLHF.